A selection of T cell receptor beta chains follows, all from one sample in a study of blood T cells in healthy people across ages. TCRdb itself ran the 5' RACE reads through MiXCR, one entry per CDR3 protein. The sample has 1,100,000 or so distinct CDR3 sequences, 40% to 50% seen once. Material: blood. The receptors stem from a woman aged 55-69 years in good health. The CDR3 runs from the conserved cysteine through the conserved F or W. D genes are given only for firm matches. Not all rows give a size; the values are once, few, many and, for expanded clones, a class.

TRBJ2-3 | TRBD2 | NA | TRBV20-1 | CSFRLAGEGDTQYF | TGCAGTTTCCGACTAGCGGGAGAGGGAGATACGCAGTATTTT
TRBJ2-1 | NA | NA | TRBV12-3/TRBV12-4 | CASSLDYREQFF | TGTGCCAGCAGCTTAGACTACCGTGAGCAGTTCTTC
TRBJ2-3 | NA | NA | TRBV10-1 | CAVPKGITDTQYF | TGCGCCGTCCCGAAGGGGATCACAGATACGCAGTATTTT
TRBJ2-3 | NA | few | TRBV30 | CAWSKDTDTQYF | TGTGCCTGGAGTAAGGACACAGATACGCAGTATTTT
TRBJ2-1 | NA | once | TRBV30 | CAWSASAGTYNEQFF | TGTGCCTGGAGCGCCTCGGCGGGGACCTACAATGAGCAGTTCTTC
TRBJ2-7 | NA | NA | TRBV7-2 | CASGAMEWSYEQYF | TGTGCCAGTGGGGCTATGGAGTGGAGTTACGAGCAGTACTTC
TRBJ2-5 | NA | NA | TRBV27 | CASSVMDGETQYF | TGTGCCAGCAGTGTAATGGATGGGGAGACCCAGTACTTC
TRBJ1-1 | TRBD1 | few | TRBV29-1 | CSVVPRDRENTEAFF | TGCAGCGTTGTTCCACGTGACAGGGAGAACACTGAAGCTTTCTTT
TRBJ1-2 | TRBD1 | NA | TRBV2 | CASTAGGRGYTF | TGTGCCAGCACAGCAGGGGGAAGGGGCTACACCTTC
TRBJ2-7 | NA | once | TRBV9 | CASSVDSGGIDSFYEQYF | TGTGCCAGCAGCGTAGATAGTGGCGGCATCGACTCTTTCTACGAGCAGTACTTC
TRBJ2-1 | TRBD2 | few | TRBV12-3/TRBV12-4 | CASSRAGTSYNEQFF | TGTGCCAGCAGTCGCGCCGGGACTAGCTACAATGAGCAGTTCTTC
TRBJ2-1 | NA | NA | TRBV3-1 | CASLDTRNEQFF | TGTGCCAGCCTAGACACCAGGAATGAGCAGTTCTTC
TRBJ2-3 | TRBD2 | NA | TRBV5-6 | CASSEKGGGLAATDTQYF | TGTGCCAGCAGCGAAAAGGGAGGAGGACTAGCGGCCACAGATACGCAGTATTTT
TRBJ1-2 | TRBD1 | few | TRBV20-1 | CSATDLQGANGYTF | TGCAGTGCAACAGACCTACAGGGGGCGAATGGCTACACCTTC
TRBJ2-1 | NA | NA | TRBV29-1 | CSVDRDWSNEQFF | TGCAGCGTCGACCGGGACTGGAGTAATGAGCAGTTCTTC
TRBJ2-6 | TRBD2 | few | TRBV3-1 | CASSPAGGGGANVLTF | TGTGCCAGCAGCCCAGCGGGAGGTGGTGGGGCCAACGTCCTGACTTTC
TRBJ1-2 | NA | NA | TRBV5-6 | CASSFRDIYYGYTF | TGTGCTAGCAGCTTCCGGGACATATACTATGGCTACACCTTC